One TCR beta chain is described in this entry. What it binds is unknown. This sample was included in a study of Ad26.COV2.S vaccination and SARS-CoV-2 variants. Treatment: about 20 received Ad26.COV2.S at low or high dose, single or two shots; about 5 received placebo; per-sample allocation not given. The samples date from day 63 after the first vaccine or placebo injection. Adults aged 18-55 years in Boston included the donor. Notes on the study in general: Vaccine recipients and placebo recipients showed similar non-spike TCR breadth.

TCRdb's table, derived via immunoSEQ multiplex PCR, lists solely in-frame clones and lacks some. The sample contains roughly 500,000 clones, 89% of which appear only once. Here the sequenced sample was peripheral blood, taken in a trial of Ad26.COV2.S vaccine versus placebo. This TCR came from a person aged 18-65 years who received the Ad26.COV2.S COVID-19 vaccine or a placebo.

This CDR3 is CASSLSGPIRETQYF. As DNA, the CDR3 is TGCGCCAGCAGCTTGAGTGGACCTATAAGGGAGACCCAGTACTTC. J is TRBJ2-5 and V is TRBV5-1; no clear D. Germline V gives CDR1 SGHRS, CDR2 YFSETQ. V dropped 1 base and J dropped 5 bases, with 15 bases sitting between them. The CDR3 is 15 amino acids.